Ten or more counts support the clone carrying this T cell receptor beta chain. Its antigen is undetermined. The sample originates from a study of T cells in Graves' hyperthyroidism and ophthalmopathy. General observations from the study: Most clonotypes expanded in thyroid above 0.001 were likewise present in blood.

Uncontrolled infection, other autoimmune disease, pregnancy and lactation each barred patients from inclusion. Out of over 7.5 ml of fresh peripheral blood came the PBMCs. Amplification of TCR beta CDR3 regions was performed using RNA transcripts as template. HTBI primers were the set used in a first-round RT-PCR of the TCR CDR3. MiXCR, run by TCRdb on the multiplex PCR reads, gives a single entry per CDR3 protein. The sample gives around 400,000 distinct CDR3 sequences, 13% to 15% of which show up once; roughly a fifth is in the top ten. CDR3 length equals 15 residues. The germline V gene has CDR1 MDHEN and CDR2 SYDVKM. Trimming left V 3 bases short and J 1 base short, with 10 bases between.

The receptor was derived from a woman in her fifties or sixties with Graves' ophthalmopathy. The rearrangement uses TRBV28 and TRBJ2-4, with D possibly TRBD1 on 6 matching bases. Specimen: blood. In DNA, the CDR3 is TGTGCCAGCAGTTTCGCAGGGGCGGCCAAAAACATTCAGTACTTC. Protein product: CASSFAGAAKNIQYF. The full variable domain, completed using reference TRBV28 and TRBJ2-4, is DVKVTQSSRYLVKRTGEKVFLECVQDMDHENMFWYRQDPGLGLRLIYFSYDVKMKEKGDIPEGYSVSREKKERFSLILESASTNQTSMYLCASSFAGAAKNIQYFGAGTRLSVL.